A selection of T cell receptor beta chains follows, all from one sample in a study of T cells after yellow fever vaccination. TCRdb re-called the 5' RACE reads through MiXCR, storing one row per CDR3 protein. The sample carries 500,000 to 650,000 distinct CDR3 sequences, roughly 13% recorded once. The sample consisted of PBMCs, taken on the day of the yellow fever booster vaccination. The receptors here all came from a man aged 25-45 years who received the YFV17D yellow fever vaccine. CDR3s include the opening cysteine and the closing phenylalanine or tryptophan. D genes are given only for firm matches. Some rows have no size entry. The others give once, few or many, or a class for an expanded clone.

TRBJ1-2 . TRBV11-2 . CASSLGKGNYGYTF TGTGCCAGCAGCTTAGGCAAGGGGAACTATGGCTACACCTTC
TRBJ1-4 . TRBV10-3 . CAISATGTNEKLFF TGTGCCATCAGTGCGACTGGCACTAATGAAAAACTGTTTTTT
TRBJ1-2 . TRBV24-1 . CATSGSYGYTF TGTGCCACCAGTGGCAGCTATGGCTACACCTTC
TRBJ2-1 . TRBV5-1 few CASSLVWRTKDEQFF TGCGCCAGCAGCTTGGTTTGGCGCACGAAAGATGAGCAGTTCTTC
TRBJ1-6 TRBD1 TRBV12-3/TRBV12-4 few CASSHGDRGYAAPLHF TGTGCCAGCAGTCATGGGGACAGAGGCTACGCCGCACCCCTCCACTTT
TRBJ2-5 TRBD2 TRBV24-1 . CATSDTGLAGTQYF TGTGCCACCAGTGATACGGGACTAGCGGGGACCCAGTACTTC
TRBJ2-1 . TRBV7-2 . CASSLIEASYNEQFF TGTGCCAGCAGCTTAATCGAGGCCTCCTACAATGAGCAGTTCTTC
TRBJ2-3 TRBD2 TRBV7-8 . CASSLVSSGATDTQYF TGTGCCAGCAGCTTAGTTTCTAGCGGTGCGACAGATACGCAGTATTTT
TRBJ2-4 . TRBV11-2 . CASSFIIRGAWGIQYF TGTGCCAGCAGCTTTATAATTCGGGGCGCGTGGGGCATTCAGTACTTC
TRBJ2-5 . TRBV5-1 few CASSNGQPQETQYF TGCGCCAGCAGCAATGGACAGCCCCAAGAGACCCAGTACTTC
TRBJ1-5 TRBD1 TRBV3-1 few CASSHRGTGPYSNQPQHF TGTGCCAGCAGCCACAGGGGGACAGGTCCGTATAGCAATCAGCCCCAGCATTTT
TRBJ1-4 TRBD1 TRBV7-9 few CASSPGTGGGEKLFF TGTGCCAGCAGTCCCGGGACAGGGGGCGGTGAAAAACTGTTTTTT
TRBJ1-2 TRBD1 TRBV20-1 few CSAAGGYTF TGCAGTGCTGCAGGGGGATACACCTTC
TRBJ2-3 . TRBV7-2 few CASSLGTGGGTDTQYF TGTGCCAGCAGCTTAGGAACAGGAGGTGGCACAGATACGCAGTATTTT
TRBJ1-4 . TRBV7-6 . CASSFGSGGALREKLFF TGTGCCAGCAGCTTCGGCAGTGGGGGGGCGCTTCGGGAAAAACTGTTTTTT